These 9 T cell receptor beta chains originate from one sample sequenced in a study of blood T cell repertoires in COVID-19. TCRdb's copy holds only in-frame clones and misses some; the assay was immunoSEQ multiplex PCR. The profile covers 250,000 to 300,000 clones, with approximately 85% appearing a single time and approximately 5.1% taken by the ten largest. The sample consisted of peripheral blood. All receptors come from a man aged 50 to 59 with active or convalescent COVID-19.

This sequence joins TRBV6-5 and TRBJ2-7; no clear D gene. The germline V gene has CDR1 MNHEY and CDR2 SVGAGI. CDR3 length: 14 residues. Trimming removed 7 bases at V and 3 bases at J, with 16 bases between. The CDR3 spells CASTPTVDLYEQYF. CDR3 DNA: TGTGCCAGCACCCCCACAGTCGACCTCTACGAGCAGTACTTC.

V gene TRBV10-2 combines with J gene TRBJ2-1; the D gene is possibly TRBD2 (6 bases). V was shortened by 9 bases and J by 6 bases, with 15 bases between the two germline ends. Germline CDR1 is WSHSY and CDR2 is SAAADI. This CDR3 has 13 amino acids. The CDR3 DNA sequence: TGCGCCAGGCCCGGGACTCCTCTCAATGAGCAGTTCTTC. It is translated as CARPGTPLNEQFF.

The chain links TRBV4-3 to TRBJ2-7; TRBD2 agrees at 10 bases. Losses at the gene ends were 3 bases for V and 2 bases for J; bases not matched to a gene: 4. CDR1 is LGHNA, CDR2 YSLEER, per germline. This CDR3 has 15 amino acids. The CDR3 DNA follows: TGCGCCAGCAGCCACGCTAGCGGGGGAACCTACGAGCAGTACTTC. It translates to CASSHASGGTYEQYF.

This clone turned up a few times. The gene calls are TRBV2 and TRBJ1-3; no reliable D call. This CDR3 is 14 amino acids long. The germline V gene encodes CDR1 SNHLY and CDR2 FYNNEI. V lost 6 bases, J lost 4 bases, and 13 bases lay in between. CDR3 amino acids: CASRLQRRGNTIYF. CDR3 sequence (DNA): TGTGCCAGCAGGTTACAGAGGAGGGGAAACACCATATATTTT.

This rearrangement joins TRBV28 to TRBJ2-4, with 8 bases identical to TRBD1. CDR1 MDHEN and CDR2 SYDVKM come from the germline V gene. This CDR3 has 14 amino acids. The V gene end was trimmed by 6 bases and the J gene end by 5 bases; junction bases not matched to a gene: 6. In DNA form, the CDR3 reads TGTGCCAGCAGGGGGGAGACAGGGGAAAACATTCAGTACTTC. It is translated as CASRGETGENIQYF.

CDR3 bases: TGCGCCAGCAGACAGATCGCGACAGTGGATGAAAAACTGTTTTTT. It encodes CASRQIATVDEKLFF. The rearrangement joins TRBV5-1 to TRBJ1-4; D possibly corresponds to TRBD1 (5 bases). Trimming pared 5 bases from V and 6 bases from J, leaving 17 bases between. The CDR3 sequence is 15 residues long. The germline gives CDR1 SGHRS, CDR2 YFSETQ.

The chain links TRBV6-5 to TRBJ2-5; 10 nucleotides match TRBD2. The CDR3 spans 16 residues. Germline V gives CDR1 MNHEY, CDR2 SVGAGI. J gave up 7 bases and V 0 bases, and 8 bases lay outside the gene matches. CDR3 coding DNA: TGTGCCAGCAGTTACTCGATGGCTAGCGGGAGCGGGACCCAGTACTTC. It translates to CASSYSMASGSGTQYF.

This sequence joins TRBV28 and TRBJ2-3, with TRBD2 identical over 13 bases. The junction had 12 bases not matched to a gene; V was cut back by 6 bases and J by 3 bases. The CDR3 is made up of 18 amino acids. The germline CDR1 and CDR2 sequences are MDHEN and SYDVKM. The CDR3 spells CASSPRGLAGFLTDTQYF. The DNA for the CDR3 is TGTGCCAGCAGCCCGAGGGGACTAGCGGGATTTTTGACAGATACGCAGTATTTT.

V usage is TRBV7-2 and J usage is TRBJ2-3; D gene unclear. The V gene's germline CDR1 is SGHTA and CDR2 FQGNSA. Between the trimmed V and J ends, which lost 1 base and 6 bases, there was a span of 11 bases. This CDR3 is 14 amino acids long. The CDR3 sequence: CASSLVGGEDTQYF. CDR3 bases: TGTGCCAGCAGCTTAGTAGGTGGAGAGGATACGCAGTATTTT.